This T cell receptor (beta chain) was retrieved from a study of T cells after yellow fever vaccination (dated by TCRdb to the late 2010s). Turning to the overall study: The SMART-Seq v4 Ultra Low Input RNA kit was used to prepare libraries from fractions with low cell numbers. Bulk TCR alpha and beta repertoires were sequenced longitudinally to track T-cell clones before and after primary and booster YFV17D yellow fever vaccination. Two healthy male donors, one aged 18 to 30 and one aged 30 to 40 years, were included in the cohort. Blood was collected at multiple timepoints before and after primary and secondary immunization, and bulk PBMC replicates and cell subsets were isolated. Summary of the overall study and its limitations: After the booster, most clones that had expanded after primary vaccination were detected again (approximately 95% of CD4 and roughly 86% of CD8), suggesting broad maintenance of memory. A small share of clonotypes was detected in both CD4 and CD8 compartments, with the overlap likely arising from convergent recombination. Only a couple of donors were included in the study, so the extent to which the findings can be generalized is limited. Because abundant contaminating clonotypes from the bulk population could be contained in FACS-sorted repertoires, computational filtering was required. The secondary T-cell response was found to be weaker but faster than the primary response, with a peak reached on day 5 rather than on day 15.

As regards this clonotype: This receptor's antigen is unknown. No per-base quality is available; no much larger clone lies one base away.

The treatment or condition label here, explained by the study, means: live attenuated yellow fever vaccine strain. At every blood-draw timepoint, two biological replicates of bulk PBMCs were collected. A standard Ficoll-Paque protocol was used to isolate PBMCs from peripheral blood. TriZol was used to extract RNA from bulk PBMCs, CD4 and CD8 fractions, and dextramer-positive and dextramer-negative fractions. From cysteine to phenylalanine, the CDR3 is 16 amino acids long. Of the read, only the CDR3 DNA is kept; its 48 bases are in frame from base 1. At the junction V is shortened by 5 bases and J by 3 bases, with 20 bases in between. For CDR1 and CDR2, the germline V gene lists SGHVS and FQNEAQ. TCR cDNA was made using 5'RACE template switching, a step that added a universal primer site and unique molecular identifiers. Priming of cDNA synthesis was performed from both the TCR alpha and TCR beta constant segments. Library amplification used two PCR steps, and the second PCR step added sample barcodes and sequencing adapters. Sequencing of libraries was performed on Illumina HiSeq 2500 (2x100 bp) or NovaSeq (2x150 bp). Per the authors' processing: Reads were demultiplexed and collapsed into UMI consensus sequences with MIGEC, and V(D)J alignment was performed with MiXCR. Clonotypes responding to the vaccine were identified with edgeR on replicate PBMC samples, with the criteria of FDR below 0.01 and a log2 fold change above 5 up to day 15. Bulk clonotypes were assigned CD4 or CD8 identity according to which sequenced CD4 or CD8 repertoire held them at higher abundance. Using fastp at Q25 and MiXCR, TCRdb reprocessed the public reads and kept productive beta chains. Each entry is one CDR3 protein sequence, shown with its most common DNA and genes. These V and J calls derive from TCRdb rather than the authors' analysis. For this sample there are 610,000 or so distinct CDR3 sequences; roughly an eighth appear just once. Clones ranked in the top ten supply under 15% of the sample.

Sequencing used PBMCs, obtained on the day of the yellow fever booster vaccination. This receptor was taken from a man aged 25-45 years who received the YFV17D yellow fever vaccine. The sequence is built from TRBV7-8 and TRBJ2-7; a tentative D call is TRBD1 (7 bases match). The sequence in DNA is TGTGCCAGCAGCGCGACTAGGGGGCTGGTGAGCTACGAGCAGTACTTC. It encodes CASSATRGLVSYEQYF.